This section outlines one T cell receptor beta chain sequence together with its context. Its specificity is unknown. Used for diagnoses were clinical symptoms, serum thyroxine and TRAb, thyroid ultrasound and orbital computed tomography. Template material for amplifying TCR beta CDR3 regions consisted of RNA transcripts. A first-round RT-PCR of the TCR CDR3 used the HTBI primer set. MiXCR was run by TCRdb on the multiplex PCR reads, yielding one entry per CDR3 protein. The repertoire holds 300,000 to 400,000 distinct CDR3 sequences, with more than 14% as singletons. The source of the sample is a study of T cells in Graves' hyperthyroidism and ophthalmopathy. About the research overall: Prior to any treatment, at the point of initial diagnosis, peripheral blood was collected.

Trimming took off 4 bases at V and 2 bases at J, with 16 bases between the two ends. The CDR3 length is 16 residues. The germline V gene encodes CDR1 SGHAT and CDR2 FQNNGV. Study-wide points: Expanded thyroid clonotypes (above 0.001) were mostly also found in blood. A model of 13 V-J pairs discriminated ophthalmopathy from stable hyperthyroidism.

The receptor was derived from a woman aged 25 to 39 with Graves' ophthalmopathy. This rearrangement joins TRBV11-2 to TRBJ2-3; D not resolved. Sequencing was performed on blood. Here the CDR3 DNA reads TGTGCCAGCAGCTCGATTCGTGGATCAATCACAGATACGCAGTATTTT. The encoded protein is CASSSIRGSITDTQYF.